Below are 31 T cell receptor beta chains sequenced from a single sample in a study of blood T cell repertoires in COVID-19. Using immunoSEQ multiplex PCR, the repertoire was profiled, and TCRdb retains in-frame clones only, with some absent. Of 200,000 to 300,000 clones detected, just under 85% appear once; the ten largest clones hold about 4%. The sequencing input was peripheral blood. The receptors derive from a man aged 45 to 65 with acute or convalescent COVID-19.

The chain has TRBV6-5 and TRBJ1-2; D remains ambiguous. The germline gives CDR1 MNHEY, CDR2 SVGAGI. This CDR3 is built from 15 residues. V was clipped by 2 bases and J by 0 bases, with 10 bases between them. The CDR3 DNA follows: TGTGCCAGCAGTTACGACGGAACAGCTAACTATGGCTACACCTTC. Translating it yields CASSYDGTANYGYTF.

This clone was seen only once. The chain's CDR3 is CASSLAGGTGQPQHF. CDR3 DNA: TGCGCCAGCAGCTTAGCAGGGGGAACAGGACAGCCCCAGCATTTT. The V call is TRBV5-1, the J call TRBJ1-5, with 7 bases identical to TRBD1. The V gene's germline CDR1 is SGHRS and CDR2 YFSETQ. The CDR3 spans 15 residues. V lost 2 bases and J lost 7; bases outside the gene matches: 9.

The chain employs TRBV6-5 and TRBJ1-2; no firm D call. Germline CDR1 is MNHEY and CDR2 is SVGAGI. This CDR3 spans 12 amino acids. Trimming took off 7 bases at V and 6 bases at J, with 12 bases between the two ends. The CDR3 DNA is TGTGCCAGCACAAGAGCGGGGAATGGCTACACCTTC. It codes for CASTRAGNGYTF.

This clone turned up a few times. The chain has TRBV5-1 and TRBJ2-3; the match to TRBD2 covers 11 bases. Germline V gene data show CDR1 as SGHRS and CDR2 as YFSETQ. V shed 3 bases, J shed 4 bases, and the junction held 7 bases outside the gene matches. The length of the CDR3 is 16 residues. CDR3 DNA sequence: TGCGCCAGCAGCTCTCTAGCGGGAGGTTCATCAGATACGCAGTATTTT. It encodes CASSSLAGGSSDTQYF.

As to this clone: Other DNA sequences within the sample encode an identical CDR3. The V gene is TRBV27, the J gene TRBJ2-1; no reliable D call. Germline lookup yields CDR1 MNHEY and CDR2 SMNVEV (reference sequence). This CDR3 is 13 amino acids long. The germline V and J ends were trimmed by 3 bases and 0 bases, with 3 bases remaining between them. The CDR3 sequence is CASSLSSYNEQFF. CDR3 bases: TGTGCCAGCAGTTTGAGCTCCTACAATGAGCAGTTCTTC.

CDR3 loop: CASSQDSGQGTDTQYF. In nucleotides, the CDR3 is TGTGCCAGCAGCCAAGATTCCGGACAGGGCACAGATACGCAGTATTTT. This chain links TRBV14 with TRBJ2-3; 7 bases match TRBD1. The V gene end was trimmed by 0 bases and the J gene end by 1 base; junction bases not matched to a gene: 4. This CDR3 is 16 amino acids long. Germline CDR1 is SGHDN and CDR2 is FVKESK.

V usage is TRBV5-8 and J usage is TRBJ2-7; 11 bases map to TRBD1. Germline V gene lookup returns CDR1 SGHTS and CDR2 YDEGEE. The CDR3 loop spans 14 amino acids. Trimming cost V 0 bases and J 5 bases; bases outside gene matches: 1. CDR3 in DNA: TGTGCCAGCAGCTTGGTGGGACAGGGGGACGAGCAGTACTTC. Translation gives CASSLVGQGDEQYF.

This clone showed up just a few times. This specimen includes other DNA sequences encoding the same CDR3. The V call is TRBV5-4, the J call TRBJ2-3; TRBD2 matches at 12 bases. The CDR3 is made up of 16 amino acids. V lost 1 base, J lost 1 base, and 1 base stayed unmatched. Germline V CDR1 and CDR2: SGHNT, YYREEE (reference sequence). The CDR3 reads CASSLRLAGGTDTQYF. In nucleotides, the CDR3 is TGTGCCAGCAGCTTGAGACTAGCGGGGGGCACAGATACGCAGTATTTT.

This chain connects TRBV4-1 to TRBJ1-1, with D tentatively TRBD1 (6 bases). Germline CDR1 reads MGHRA; CDR2 reads YSYEKL. The CDR3 runs to 15 residues. Trimming shortened V by 6 bases and J by 0 bases, and 14 bases separated the two germline ends. CDR3 region: CASRRGGGMNTEAFF. The CDR3 DNA reads as TGCGCCAGCAGGAGGGGGGGAGGAATGAACACTGAAGCTTTCTTT.

A single count supports this clone. The CDR3 DNA follows: TGTGCCAGCAGCTTAGTACACAGGGGGCCAGGAAACACCATATATTTT. Its protein is CASSLVHRGPGNTIYF. The chain is built from TRBV7-2 and TRBJ1-3, with 9 bases that match TRBD1. Germline V CDR1 and CDR2: SGHTA, FQGNSA. This CDR3 has 16 amino acids. V shed 1 base, J shed 4 bases, and the junction held 5 bases outside the gene matches.

The chain combines TRBV27 with TRBJ1-4; D is undetermined. The CDR3 spans 15 residues. Per the germline V gene, CDR1 is MNHEY and CDR2 is SMNVEV (reference sequence). Trimming cost V 2 bases and J 14 bases, with 21 bases left between them. Here the CDR3 reads CASSLRAGNGLGLFF. The CDR3 DNA is TGTGCCAGCAGTTTAAGGGCGGGAAACGGCCTTGGTCTGTTTTTT.

This clone was detected only once. The chain links TRBV6-1 to TRBJ1-4; maybe TRBD1 (6 bases). From germline, CDR1 is MNHNS and CDR2 SASEGT. The V end lost 2 bases, the J end lost 2 bases, and 6 bases lay between the germline ends. This CDR3 spans 14 amino acids. The DNA for the CDR3 is TGTGCCAGCAGTGAAACAGGGACTAATGAAAAACTGTTTTTT. Its protein product is CASSETGTNEKLFF.

The J gene is TRBJ2-3, the V gene TRBV6-1, with 10 bases aligning to TRBD2. Germline CDR1 and CDR2: MNHNS and SASEGT. This CDR3 region has 16 residues. Losses at the gene ends were 3 bases for V and 2 bases for J; bases not matched to a gene: 5. The CDR3 coding sequence is TGTGCCAGCAGTGACCTTAGCGGGAGGACCACAGATACGCAGTATTTT. Amino acids: CASSDLSGRTTDTQYF.

CDR3 region: CASSQAPGVAGRQADTQYF. CDR3 DNA sequence: TGTGCCAGCAGCCAAGCCCCGGGGGTGGCGGGGAGGCAGGCAGATACGCAGTATTTT. The V and J genes are TRBV4-2 and TRBJ2-3; a possible D gene is TRBD2 (6 bases). The CDR3 sequence is 19 residues long. The germline V gene has CDR1 LGHNA and CDR2 YNFKEQ. The germline V and J ends were trimmed by 1 base and 4 bases, with 24 bases remaining between them.

The genes are TRBV2 and TRBJ2-7; 7 nucleotides match TRBD1. CDR3 size: 15 residues. Per the germline V gene, CDR1 is SNHLY and CDR2 is FYNNEI. V lost 3 bases to trimming and J lost 4 bases; unmatched junction nucleotides: 9. For the CDR3, the DNA is TGTGCCAGCAGTGATCGTTCGCCAGGGGGTTACGAGCAGTACTTC. Amino acid sequence: CASSDRSPGGYEQYF.

In DNA, the CDR3 is TGTGCCAGCAGCTCAACTAGCGGGGGAGGGACCCAGTACTTC. Its translation is CASSSTSGGGTQYF. The chain has TRBV5-4 and TRBJ2-5; 11 bases line up with TRBD2. The V and J ends lost 3 bases and 7 bases, in that order; junction bases with no gene match: 5. Germline loops: CDR1 SGHNT, CDR2 YYREEE (reference sequence). This CDR3 is 14 amino acids long.

The CDR3 here is CASSLEGIEAFF. Here the CDR3 DNA reads TGCGCCAGCAGCTTGGAGGGGATTGAAGCTTTCTTT. This chain connects TRBV5-1 to TRBJ1-1; tentatively, D is TRBD1 (5 bases). Germline CDR1 SGHRS, CDR2 YFSETQ. There are 12 residues in the CDR3. V lost 0 bases to trimming and J lost 7 bases, with 7 bases between them. The variable domain in full, with the rest retrieved from reference TRBV5-1 and TRBJ1-1, is KAGVTQTPRYLIKTRGQQVTLSCSPISGHRSVSWYQQTPGQGLQFLFEYFSETQRNKGNFPGRFSGRQFSNSRSEMNVSTLELGDSALYLCASSLEGIEAFFGQGTRLTVV.

The DNA for the CDR3 is TGTGCCAGCAGCTTAGACAGGGCTGGTGAAGCTTTCTTT. It codes for CASSLDRAGEAFF. This sequence joins TRBV5-8 and TRBJ1-1; 7 positions match TRBD1. Germline assignment: CDR1 SGHTS and CDR2 YDEGEE. Losses at the gene ends were 2 bases for V and 7 bases for J; bases not matched to a gene: 5. The CDR3 is made up of 13 amino acids.

The V and J genes are TRBV11-3 and TRBJ2-7; 11 bases agree with TRBD2. J gave up 5 bases and V 1 base, and 7 bases lay outside the gene matches. The CDR3 is 16 amino acids. Germline loops: CDR1 SGHNT, CDR2 YENEEA. The CDR3 sequence is CASSLAVASGRHEQYF. DNA of the CDR3: TGTGCCAGCAGCTTAGCAGTGGCTAGCGGGAGGCACGAGCAGTACTTC. Combining the CDR3 with reference TRBV11-3 and TRBJ2-7 gives the whole variable domain EAGVVQSPRYKIIEKKQPVAFWCNPISGHNTLYWYLQNLGQGPELLIRYENEEAVDDSQLPKDRFSAERLKGVDSTLKIQPAELGDSAVYLCASSLAVASGRHEQYFGPGTRLTVT.

V is TRBV9 and J is TRBJ2-2, with a tentative D call TRBD1 (6 bases). The CDR3 covers 15 residues. V lost 2 bases to trimming and J lost 3 bases, with 11 bases between them. Per the germline V gene, CDR1 is SGDLS and CDR2 is YYNGEE. The CDR3 loop is CASSVDTGHTGELFF. The CDR3 DNA follows: TGTGCCAGCAGCGTCGACACAGGGCACACCGGGGAGCTGTTTTTT.

This chain connects TRBV11-2 to TRBJ2-6, with D maybe TRBD2 (6 bases). CDR1 and CDR2 (germline): SGHAT, FQNNGV. V lost 0 bases to trimming and J lost 2 bases, with 14 bases between them. The length of the CDR3 is 18 residues. As DNA, the CDR3 is TGTGCCAGCAGCTTAGATCAATTTTGGAGGGCTGGGGCCAACGTCCTGACTTTC. This translates into CASSLDQFWRAGANVLTF.

This clone appeared once. This chain links TRBV28 with TRBJ1-1, with D perhaps matching TRBD1 (6 bases). Germline CDR1 reads MDHEN; CDR2 reads SYDVKM. This CDR3 spans 13 amino acids. V lost 6 bases and J 6 bases, leaving 14 bases between the germline ends. CDR3 in amino acids: CASSPGVWSEAFF. The CDR3 DNA follows: TGTGCCAGCAGCCCAGGGGTGTGGTCTGAAGCTTTCTTT.

This chain connects TRBV18 to TRBJ1-4; D unclear. There are 13 residues in the CDR3. Per germline, CDR1 KGHSH and CDR2 LQKENI. Trimming cost V 8 bases and J 14 bases, with 21 bases left between them. CDR3 sequence: CASAAVLRESLFF. Here the CDR3 DNA reads TGTGCCAGCGCGGCAGTACTGAGGGAGAGCCTGTTTTTT.

The chain has TRBV11-2 and TRBJ1-6; D possibly corresponds to TRBD1 (5 bases). The length of the CDR3 is 15 residues. CDR1 and CDR2 from the germline V gene are SGHAT and FQNNGV. The V gene lost 0 bases and the J gene lost 7 bases, with 10 bases spanning the gap. The CDR3 loop is CASSLDGGGNSPLHF. CDR3 sequence (DNA): TGTGCCAGCAGCTTAGATGGGGGGGGGAATTCACCCCTCCACTTT.

The V gene is TRBV14, the J gene TRBJ1-5; D gene ambiguous. CDR3 length: 12 amino acids. V dropped 3 bases and J dropped 4 bases, with 4 bases sitting between them. CDR1 and CDR2 (germline): SGHDN, FVKESK. The CDR3 DNA reads as TGTGCCAGCAGCCAGGAGAATCAGCCCCAGCATTTT. This translates into CASSQENQPQHF.

CDR3 DNA: TGTGCCAGCAGACCTACAGGGAATCAGCCCCAGCATTTT. Residues: CASRPTGNQPQHF. The chain links TRBV12-3 or TRBV12-4 to TRBJ1-5, with D maybe TRBD1 (6 bases). The V and J ends lost 6 bases and 4 bases respectively, with 10 bases between them. CDR3 length: 13 residues.

This sequence joins TRBV28 and TRBJ2-1, with 7 bases identical to TRBD1. The V and J ends lost 8 bases and 12 bases, in that order; junction bases with no gene match: 22. The CDR3 has 16 amino acids. Germline V gene lookup returns CDR1 MDHEN and CDR2 SYDVKM. This chain's CDR3 is CASLPGTEYYNDAQFF. The CDR3 coding sequence is TGTGCCAGCCTCCCCGGGACAGAATATTACAATGATGCGCAGTTCTTC.

The genes are TRBV13 and TRBJ1-4; 7 bases fit TRBD1. CDR3 size: 17 residues. V was pared by 4 bases and J by 5 bases, with 13 bases of the junction left unmatched. From germline, CDR1 is PRHDT and CDR2 FYEKMQ (reference sequence). CDR3 protein: CASSSNDQTGRNEKLFF. The CDR3 DNA is TGTGCCAGCAGCTCCAACGATCAGACAGGGAGAAATGAAAAACTGTTTTTT.

This clone was observed once. The chain employs TRBV6-5 and TRBJ2-1; TRBD2 matches 9 bases. In germline, CDR1 is MNHEY, CDR2 SVGAGI. The CDR3 runs to 14 residues. With 6 bases clipped from V and 7 bases from J, the junction kept 7 bases outside the gene matches. CDR3 sequence (DNA): TGTGCCAGCAGGTGGGGCGGGAGGGAAAATGAGCAGTTCTTC. Translating it yields CASRWGGRENEQFF.

The rearrangement joins TRBV28 to TRBJ2-1; perhaps TRBD2 as D (6 bases). Trimming pared 8 bases from V and 0 bases from J, leaving 11 bases between. The CDR3 sequence is 14 residues long. Per the germline V gene, CDR1 is MDHEN and CDR2 is SYDVKM. In DNA, the CDR3 is TGTGCCAGCGGCGGCGGGACCTCCTACAATGAGCAGTTCTTC. Protein: CASGGGTSYNEQFF.

This clone was seen a single time. V and J are TRBV19 and TRBJ1-5; a possible D gene is TRBD1 (6 bases). This CDR3 is built from 15 residues. V was trimmed by 7 bases and J by 6 bases, leaving 19 bases between them. Germline values: CDR1 LNHDA, CDR2 SQIVND (reference sequence). The CDR3 loop reads CASTGQSGAGQPQHF. The DNA of the CDR3 is TGTGCCAGTACCGGACAGTCCGGGGCCGGTCAGCCCCAGCATTTT.